The rows below give T cell receptor beta chains drawn from one sample of a study of shared clonotypes between healthy human individuals. Clones were read by immunoSEQ multiplex PCR, and TCRdb kept only the in-frame ones, dropping some. The data hold over 1.4 million clones, with approximately 96% observed a single time. Sequencing input: naive CD4+ T cells sorted from blood. These receptors originate from a man aged 25 to 40 in good health. CDR3s include the opening cysteine and the closing phenylalanine or tryptophan. A D gene is named only where the DNA matches it firmly. Some rows have no size entry. The others give once, few or many, or a class for an expanded clone.

.,TRBJ2-7,TRBV5-1,TRBD1,13,CASSGNRGHEQYF,TGCGCCAGCAGCGGAAACAGGGGCCACGAGCAGTACTTC
.,TRBJ1-4,TRBV19,.,19,CASSILGDAADIMNEKLFF,TGTGCCAGTAGTATATTGGGGGACGCAGCGGACATTATGAATGAAAAACTGTTTTTT
.,TRBJ2-5,TRBV7-7,.,14,CASSHTRGAETQYF,TGTGCTAGCAGCCACACACGGGGCGCGGAGACCCAGTACTTC
once,TRBJ1-1,TRBV28,TRBD1,15,CASRAPGQGNTEAFF,TGTGCCAGCAGAGCCCCTGGACAGGGGAACACTGAAGCTTTCTTT
.,TRBJ1-5,TRBV7-8,TRBD1,17,CASSLRKAGGVHQPQHF,TGTGCCAGCAGCTTAAGGAAGGCAGGGGGCGTTCATCAGCCCCAGCATTTT
.,TRBJ2-7,TRBV29-1,TRBD2,14,CSVGARLAEYEQYF,TGCAGCGTTGGTGCCAGACTAGCGGAATACGAGCAGTACTTC
.,TRBJ2-1,TRBV7-7,TRBD1,16,CASSISRGSGYNEQFF,TGTGCCAGCAGCATTTCCAGGGGGTCGGGGTACAATGAGCAGTTCTTC
once,TRBJ1-1,TRBV27,.,13,CASSPVPNTEAFF,TGTGCCAGCAGCCCCGTCCCGAACACTGAAGCTTTCTTT
.,TRBJ1-2,TRBV27,.,14,CASSFMRETPGYTF,TGTGCCAGCAGTTTTATGAGGGAGACCCCTGGCTACACCTTC
few,TRBJ1-4,TRBV29-1,.,12,CSVGPGNEKLFF,TGCAGCGTCGGTCCAGGGAATGAAAAACTGTTTTTT
.,TRBJ2-3,TRBV10-2,TRBD2,21,CASITPLGGRNTGHSTDTQYF,TGCGCCAGCATCACACCACTGGGCGGGAGGAATACAGGCCACAGCACAGATACGCAGTATTTT
.,TRBJ1-2,TRBV5-1,TRBD1,17,CASRLNPTGASGGGYTF,TGCGCCAGCAGATTAAACCCGACAGGGGCTTCAGGCGGCGGCTACACCTTC